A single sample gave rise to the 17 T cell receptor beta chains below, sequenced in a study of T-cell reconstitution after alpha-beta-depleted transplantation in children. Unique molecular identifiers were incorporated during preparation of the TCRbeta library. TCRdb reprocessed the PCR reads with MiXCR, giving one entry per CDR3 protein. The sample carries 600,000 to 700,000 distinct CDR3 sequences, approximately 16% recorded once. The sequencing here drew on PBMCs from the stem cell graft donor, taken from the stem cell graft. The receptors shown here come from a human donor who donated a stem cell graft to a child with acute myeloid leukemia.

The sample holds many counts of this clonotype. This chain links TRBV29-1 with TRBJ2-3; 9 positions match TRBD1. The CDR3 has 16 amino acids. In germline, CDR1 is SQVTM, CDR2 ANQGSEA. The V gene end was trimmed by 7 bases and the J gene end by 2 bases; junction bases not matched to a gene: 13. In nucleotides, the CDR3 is TGCAGCGATCTCCGCCGGGACAGGGTTATCACAGATACGCAGTATTTT. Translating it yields CSDLRRDRVITDTQYF.

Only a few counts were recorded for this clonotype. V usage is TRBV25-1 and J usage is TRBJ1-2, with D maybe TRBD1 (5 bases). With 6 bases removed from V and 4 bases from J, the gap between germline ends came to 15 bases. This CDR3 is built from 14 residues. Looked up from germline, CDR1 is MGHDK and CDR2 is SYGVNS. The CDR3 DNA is TGTGCCAGCAGGCGCGCGGGGGGGAGCTATGGCTACACCTTC. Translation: CASRRAGGSYGYTF.

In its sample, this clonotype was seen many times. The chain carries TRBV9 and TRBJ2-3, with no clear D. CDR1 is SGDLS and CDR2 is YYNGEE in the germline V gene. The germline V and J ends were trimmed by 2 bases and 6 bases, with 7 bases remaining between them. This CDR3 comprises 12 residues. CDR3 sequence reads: CASSVGYDTQYF. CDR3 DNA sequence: TGTGCCAGCAGCGTCGGGTACGATACGCAGTATTTT.

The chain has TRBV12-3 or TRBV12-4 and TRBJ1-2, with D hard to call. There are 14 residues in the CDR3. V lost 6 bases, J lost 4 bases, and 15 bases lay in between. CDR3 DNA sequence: TGTGCCAGCAGCCCGGAGGGAGGCCTCTATGGCTACACCTTC. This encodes CASSPEGGLYGYTF.

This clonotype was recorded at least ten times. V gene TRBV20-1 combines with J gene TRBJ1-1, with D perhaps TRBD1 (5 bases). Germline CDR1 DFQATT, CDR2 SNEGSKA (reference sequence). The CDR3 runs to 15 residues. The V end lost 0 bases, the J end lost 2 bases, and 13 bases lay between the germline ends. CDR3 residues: CSARDHQGPNTEAFF. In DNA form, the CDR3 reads TGCAGTGCTAGAGATCATCAGGGCCCCAACACTGAAGCTTTCTTT.

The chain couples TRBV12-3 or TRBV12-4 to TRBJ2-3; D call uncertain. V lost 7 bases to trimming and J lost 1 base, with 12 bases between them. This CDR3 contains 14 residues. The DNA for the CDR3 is TGTGCCAGCACTGCCGGGCTCCGCACAGATACGCAGTATTTT. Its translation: CASTAGLRTDTQYF.

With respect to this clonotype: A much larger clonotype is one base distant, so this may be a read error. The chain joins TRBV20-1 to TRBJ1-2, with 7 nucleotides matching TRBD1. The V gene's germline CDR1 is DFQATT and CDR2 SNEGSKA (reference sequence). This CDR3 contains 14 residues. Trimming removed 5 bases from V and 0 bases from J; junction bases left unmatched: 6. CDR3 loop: CSAPGTDANYGYTF. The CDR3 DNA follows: TGCAGTGCTCCTGGGACAGACGCTAACTATGGCTACACCTTC.

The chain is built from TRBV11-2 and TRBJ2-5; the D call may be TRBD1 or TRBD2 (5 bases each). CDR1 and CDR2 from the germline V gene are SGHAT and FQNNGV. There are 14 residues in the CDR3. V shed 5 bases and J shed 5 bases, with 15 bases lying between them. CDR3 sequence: CASSALAGAETQYF. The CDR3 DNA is TGTGCCAGCAGCGCACTGGCCGGGGCGGAGACCCAGTACTTC.

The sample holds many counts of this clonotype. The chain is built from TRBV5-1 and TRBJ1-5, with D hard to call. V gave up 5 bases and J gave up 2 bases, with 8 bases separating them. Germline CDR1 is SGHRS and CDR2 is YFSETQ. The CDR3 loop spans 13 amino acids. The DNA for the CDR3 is TGCGCCAGCAGGGTTTCGGGCAATCAGCCCCAGCATTTT. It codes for CASRVSGNQPQHF.

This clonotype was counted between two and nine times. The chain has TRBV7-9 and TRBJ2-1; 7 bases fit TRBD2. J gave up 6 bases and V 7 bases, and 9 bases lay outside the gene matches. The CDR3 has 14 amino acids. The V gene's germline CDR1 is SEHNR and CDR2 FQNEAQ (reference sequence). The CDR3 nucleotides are TGTGCCAGCACTTTCGGGGGGAGGCTCAATGAGCAGTTCTTC. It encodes CASTFGGRLNEQFF.

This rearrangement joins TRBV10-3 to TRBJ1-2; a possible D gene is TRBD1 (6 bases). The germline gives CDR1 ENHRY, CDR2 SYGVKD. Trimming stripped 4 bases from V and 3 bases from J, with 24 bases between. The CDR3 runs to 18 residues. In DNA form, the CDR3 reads TGTGCCATCAGTGTAGGGATTAACCGGGACAAGCTACACTATGGCTACACCTTC. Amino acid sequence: CAISVGINRDKLHYGYTF.

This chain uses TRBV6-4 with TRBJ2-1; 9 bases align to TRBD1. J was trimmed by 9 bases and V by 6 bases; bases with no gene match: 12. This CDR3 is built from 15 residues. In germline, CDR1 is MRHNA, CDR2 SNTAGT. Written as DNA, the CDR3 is TGTGCCAGCAGGCCCGACAGGGGGAGCCCCGGTGAGCAGTTCTTC. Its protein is CASRPDRGSPGEQFF.

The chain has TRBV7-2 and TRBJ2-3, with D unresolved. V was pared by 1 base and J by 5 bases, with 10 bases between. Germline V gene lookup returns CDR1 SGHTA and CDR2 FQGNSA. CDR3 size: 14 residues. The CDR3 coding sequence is TGTGCCAGCAGCTTAGAAAAGTTCGGAGATACGCAGTATTTT. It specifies CASSLEKFGDTQYF.

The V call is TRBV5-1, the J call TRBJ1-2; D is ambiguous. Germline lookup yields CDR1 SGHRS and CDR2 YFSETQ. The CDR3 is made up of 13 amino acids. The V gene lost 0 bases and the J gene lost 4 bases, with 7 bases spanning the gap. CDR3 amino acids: CASSLDDIYGYTF. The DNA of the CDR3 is TGCGCCAGCAGCTTGGACGATATCTATGGCTACACCTTC.

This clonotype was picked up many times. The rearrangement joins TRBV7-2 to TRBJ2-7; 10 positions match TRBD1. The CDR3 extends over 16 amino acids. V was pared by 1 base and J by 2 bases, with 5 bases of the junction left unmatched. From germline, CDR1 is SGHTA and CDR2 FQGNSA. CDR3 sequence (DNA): TGTGCCAGCAGCTTAGGTGGACAGGGGGTACCCTACGAGCAGTACTTC. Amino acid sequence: CASSLGGQGVPYEQYF. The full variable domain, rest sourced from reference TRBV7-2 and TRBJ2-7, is GAGVSQSPSNKVTEKGKDVELRCDPISGHTALYWYRQSLGQGLEFLIYFQGNSAPDKSGLPSDRFSAERTGGSVSTLTIQRTQQEDSAVYLCASSLGGQGVPYEQYFGPGTRLTVT.

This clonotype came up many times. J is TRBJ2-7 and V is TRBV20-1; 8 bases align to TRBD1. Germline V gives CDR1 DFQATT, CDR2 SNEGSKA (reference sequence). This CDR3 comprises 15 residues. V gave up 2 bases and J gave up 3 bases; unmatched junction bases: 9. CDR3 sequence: CSARSWTGLGYEQYF. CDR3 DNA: TGCAGTGCTAGATCCTGGACAGGGCTAGGCTACGAGCAGTACTTC.

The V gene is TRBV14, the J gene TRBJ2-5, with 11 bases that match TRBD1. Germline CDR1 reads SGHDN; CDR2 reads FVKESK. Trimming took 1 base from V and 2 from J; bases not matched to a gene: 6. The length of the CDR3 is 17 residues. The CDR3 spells CASSQVGTGGWQETQYF. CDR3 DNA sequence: TGTGCCAGCAGCCAAGTCGGGACAGGGGGATGGCAAGAGACCCAGTACTTC.